This T cell receptor (beta chain) was retrieved from a study of persistence of HIV-infected CD4 T cells. Findings and limits, study-wide: Within sorted populations, more oligoclonal TCRs accompanied more oligoclonal proviruses. Rare CMV-responding cells carrying HIV-1 proviruses were not analyzed separately for TCR. CMV- and Gag-responding cells had lower TCRbeta richness than CD3/CD28-responding cells.

The stimulus was lysate of CMV-infected fibroblasts, roughly 9.2 ug/mL. Responding CD4+ T cells were sorted by upregulation of both CD40 ligand and CD69. Stimulated PBMCs had first been depleted of CD8+ T cells. The immunoSEQ assay was version 4, run in survey mode. Sequenced by immunoSEQ multiplex PCR; TCRdb stores in-frame clones only, minus some. The repertoire holds about 21,000 clones, about 84% seen once, with 6.8% in the top ten. As to this clone: What it binds is not known.

In germline, CDR1 is WSHSY, CDR2 SAAADI. CDR3 length equals 15 residues. V was pared by 8 bases and J by 0 bases, with 13 bases between. The chain joins TRBV10-2 to TRBJ2-2; D might be TRBD1 (6 bases). Material: CD4+ T cells sorted from PBMCs after approximately 19-hour stimulation, obtained from a patient who received antiretroviral therapy. The source is an adult man with HIV who was CMV-seropositive. The CDR3, as DNA: TGCGCCAGCCGTTTAGGGACATCGAACACCGGGGAGCTGTTTTTT. This codes for CASRLGTSNTGELFF.